This TCR beta chain is drawn from a study of cytomegalovirus exposure and HLA in healthy donors. On the study more broadly: A previous analysis identified approximately 120 million unique TCR beta sequences derived from around 200 million T cells. Notes on the study in general: In an earlier analysis, most TCR beta V segments were productive about 87% or about 30% of the time.

Donors had nominal health at sampling but likely had unrecorded immune exposures. Use of 60 Vbeta and 13 Jbeta primers characterized the PCR. Clones were sequenced by immunoSEQ multiplex PCR, and TCRdb holds only the in-frame ones, with some missing. The repertoire consists of roughly 150,000 clones, with around 80% occurring once and the leading ten covering around 1.4%. Remarks on this clone: The antigen is undetermined.

The germline V and J ends were trimmed by 0 bases and 2 bases, with 8 bases remaining between them. In germline, CDR1 is MGHRA, CDR2 YSYEKL. This CDR3 has 14 amino acids. The chain is built from TRBV4-1 and TRBJ2-7; unclear D gene. This TCR came from a woman aged 18 to 35 in good health and CMV-seronegative. Sequenced sample: PBMCs. In nucleotides, the CDR3 is TGCGCCAGCAGCCAAGATCACGGTCCCTACGAGCAGTACTTC. Amino acids: CASSQDHGPYEQYF.